The T cell receptor beta chain described here comes from a study of T-cell reconstitution after alpha-beta-depleted transplantation in children. Overall study results and limits: Reportedly, only several hundred clones from non-depleted graft cells drove alpha-beta T-cell counts at about two months. Newly produced T cells mostly provided counts and TCRbeta diversity after one year, as hyperexpanded clones declined.

Comment on this clonotype: Its antigen is unknown.

Unique molecular identifiers were used to barcode this TCRbeta library. One entry per CDR3 protein, called by TCRdb with MiXCR from the PCR reads. This table has about 980,000 distinct CDR3 sequences, 25% to 35% appearing once. The junction had 10 bases not matched to a gene; V was cut back by 6 bases and J by 8 bases. The CDR3 is made up of 17 amino acids. Germline V gives CDR1 MDHEN, CDR2 SYDVKM. The chain joins TRBV28 to TRBJ2-1, with 16 bases lining up with TRBD2. This clonotype was obtained from a boy in the first two years of life who had a stem cell transplant for SCID, so the T cells may come from the graft donor. The starting material was PBMCs, mostly from graft donor cells, obtained 360 days after TCRalphabeta/CD19-depleted stem cell transplant. The CDR3 DNA follows: TGTGCCAGCAGAGAATCGGGACTAGCGGGGGGGGGAGATGAGCAGTTCTTC. Encoded protein: CASRESGLAGGGDEQFF.